These 18 T cell receptor beta chains were all obtained from the same sample, sequenced in a study of identical twins. From the 5' RACE reads, TCRdb called clonotypes with MiXCR, one entry per CDR3 protein. The sample includes around 1.7 million distinct CDR3 sequences, less than 40% of them seen just once. The sequenced sample was cord blood. These receptors all come from a newborn girl in good health.

This clonotype has just a few counts. The V and J genes are TRBV20-1 and TRBJ2-3; D may be TRBD1 (6 bases). Looked up from germline, CDR1 is DFQATT and CDR2 is SNEGSKA (reference sequence). The CDR3 has 15 residues. V shed 1 base and J shed 2 bases, with 13 bases lying between them. In DNA, the CDR3 is TGCAGTGCTAGAGGCAGGGGAGAGTCCACAGATACGCAGTATTTT. It specifies CSARGRGESTDTQYF.

In its sample, this clonotype was seen a few times. The V gene is TRBV20-1, the J gene TRBJ2-1, with TRBD2 identical over 9 bases. The trim removed 2 bases at V and 9 bases at J, leaving 8 bases unmatched. This CDR3 region has 14 residues. Germline CDR1 reads DFQATT; CDR2 reads SNEGSKA (reference sequence). The CDR3 region is CSARKGLAISEQFF. DNA of the CDR3: TGCAGTGCTAGAAAAGGACTAGCGATAAGTGAGCAGTTCTTC.

Turning to this clonotype: Compared with germline, one end of the junction differs, possibly owing to a read error. The gene calls are TRBV25-1 and TRBJ2-7; 9 positions agree with TRBD1. Matching the DNA end better, TRBJ2-4 makes the J call doubtful. Germline V gives CDR1 MGHDK, CDR2 SYGVNS. This CDR3 spans 15 amino acids. The CDR3 bases are TGTGCCTGCAGTGAATATGGGACAGGGAAAAACATTCAGTACTTC. This encodes CACSEYGTGKNIQYF.

Of note for this clonotype: This may be a read error, as it is one base from a much larger clone. The chain couples TRBV3-1 to TRBJ2-1; no clear D. The J call is in doubt because the DNA end fits TRBJ2-7 better. Germline-derived CDR1 and CDR2 are LGHDT and YNNKEL (reference sequence). CDR3 length equals 17 residues. CDR3: CASSQDGMVSSYNEQYF. In DNA form, the CDR3 reads TGTGCCAGCAGCCAAGATGGGATGGTCAGCTCCTACAATGAGCAGTACTTC.

V and J are TRBV20-1 and TRBJ1-4; TRBD1 is a possible D gene (5 bases). Germline CDR1 DFQATT, CDR2 SNEGSKA (reference sequence). The V gene lost 0 bases and the J gene lost 5 bases, with 16 bases spanning the gap. The CDR3 totals 16 residues. The CDR3: CSARDPLRGSNEKLFF. CDR3 DNA sequence: TGCAGTGCTAGAGATCCCCTTCGGGGGAGCAATGAAAAACTGTTTTTT.

This chain connects TRBV4-2 to TRBJ2-7; TRBD2 aligns across 11 bases. V was clipped by 4 bases and J by 7 bases; unmatched bases: 12. Germline V lookup: CDR1 LGHNA, CDR2 YNFKEQ. The CDR3 totals 16 residues. Here the CDR3 DNA reads TGTGCCAGCAGCCTTACCGGGACTAGCGGAATCAATGAGCAGTACTTC. The encoded protein is CASSLTGTSGINEQYF.

This clonotype occurred a few times. V is TRBV9 and J is TRBJ1-1, with D perhaps TRBD1 (5 bases). V dropped 3 bases and J dropped 0 bases, with 6 bases sitting between them. Germline V gives CDR1 SGDLS, CDR2 YYNGEE. CDR3 length: 13 residues. CDR3 DNA: TGTGCCAGCAGCGAGACAGTGAACACTGAAGCTTTCTTT. Its protein is CASSETVNTEAFF.

The chain is built from TRBV10-3 and TRBJ1-1; TRBD1 matches 7 bases. Germline V gene lookup returns CDR1 ENHRY and CDR2 SYGVKD. The CDR3 totals 13 residues. V shed 2 bases, J shed 5 bases, and the junction held 2 bases outside the gene matches. In nucleotides, the CDR3 is TGTGCCATCAGTGAGGGACAGGCTACTGAAGCTTTCTTT. Amino acid sequence: CAISEGQATEAFF.

At least ten counts were recorded for this clonotype. The chain has TRBV3-1 and TRBJ2-1; 7 bases match TRBD2. CDR1 and CDR2 from the germline V gene are LGHDT and YNNKEL (reference sequence). V was pared by 3 bases and J by 10 bases, with 6 bases of the junction left unmatched. CDR3 size: 13 residues. CDR3 sequence reads: CASSHRTSREQFF. DNA of the CDR3: TGTGCCAGCAGCCATAGGACTAGTAGGGAGCAGTTCTTC.

A few counts support this clonotype. V gene TRBV4-2 combines with J gene TRBJ2-3, with 15 nucleotides matching TRBD2. V trimming: 2 bases; J trimming: 2 bases; junction bases outside the gene matches: 17. CDR3 length: 22 amino acids. Germline CDR1 LGHNA, CDR2 YNFKEQ. The CDR3 nucleotides read TGTGCCAGCAGCCAACCTTCCTCTGGAGGACTAGCGGGGGGGACCCACACAGATACGCAGTATTTT. Amino acids: CASSQPSSGGLAGGTHTDTQYF.

This clonotype has only a few counts. This sequence joins TRBV27 and TRBJ2-3; tentatively, D is TRBD1 (5 bases). V lost 5 bases to trimming and J lost 6 bases, with 12 bases between them. Germline V gene lookup returns CDR1 MNHEY and CDR2 SMNVEV (reference sequence). The CDR3 totals 13 residues. Written as DNA, the CDR3 is TGTGCCAGCAGTGAACAGGTTTGGGATACGCAGTATTTT. As protein: CASSEQVWDTQYF.

CDR3 DNA: TGTGCCAGCAGTGGGGAACAGGGTTGGGGGCCCCAGCATTTT. This encodes CASSGEQGWGPQHF. The gene calls are TRBV2 and TRBJ1-5; possible D gene TRBD1, 6 bases. In germline, CDR1 is SNHLY, CDR2 FYNNEI. Trimming removed 4 bases from V and 9 bases from J, with 16 bases in between. This CDR3 region has 14 residues.

The J gene is TRBJ2-7, the V gene TRBV4-1; perhaps TRBD2 as D (6 bases). The germline V and J ends were trimmed by 3 bases and 4 bases, with 16 bases remaining between them. Germline CDR1 MGHRA, CDR2 YSYEKL. CDR3 size: 15 residues. CDR3 sequence: CASSQTPLASYEQYF. The CDR3 coding sequence is TGCGCCAGCAGCCAGACACCGCTAGCGAGTTACGAGCAGTACTTC.

The rearrangement joins TRBV25-1 to TRBJ2-3; no reliable D call. Deletions cut 4 bases from V and 0 bases from J, with 5 bases between. The CDR3 sequence is 13 residues long. CDR1 and CDR2 (germline): MGHDK, SYGVNS. CDR3 DNA sequence: TGTGCCAGCAGTGGTAATAGCACAGATACGCAGTATTTT. Its protein is CASSGNSTDTQYF.

In its sample, this clonotype was seen a few times. The gene calls are TRBV20-1 and TRBJ2-7; D remains ambiguous. CDR3 length equals 11 residues. Per germline, CDR1 DFQATT and CDR2 SNEGSKA (reference sequence). V dropped 1 base and J dropped 7 bases, with 8 bases sitting between them. The CDR3 sequence is CSARVVGEQYF. The DNA for the CDR3 is TGCAGTGCTAGAGTAGTTGGAGAGCAGTACTTC.

The chain recombines TRBV28 with TRBJ2-5, with 12 bases aligning to TRBD1. TRBJ2-7 matches the DNA end more closely, so the J call is doubtful. The CDR3 runs 13 residues. Germline values: CDR1 MDHEN, CDR2 SYDVKM. This chain's CDR3 is CASRGQGANEQYF. The CDR3 nucleotides read TGTGCCAGCAGGGGACAGGGGGCGAACGAGCAGTACTTC.

The V gene is TRBV20-1, the J gene TRBJ1-1; 7 bases fit TRBD1. The germline V gene has CDR1 DFQATT and CDR2 SNEGSKA (reference sequence). CDR3 length: 11 amino acids. V dropped 5 bases and J dropped 13; count of bases not matched to a gene: 10. The CDR3 sequence is CSALDRAGGFF. The CDR3 nucleotides read TGCAGTGCTCTCGACAGGGCCGGGGGTTTCTTT.

This clonotype was picked up a small number of times. This chain joins TRBV7-2 and TRBJ1-2; 7 bases fit TRBD1. J gave up 7 bases and V 2 bases, and 4 bases lay outside the gene matches. CDR1 is SGHTA, CDR2 FQGNSA, per germline. There are 13 residues in the CDR3. The chain's CDR3 is CASSLLAGGGYTF. The CDR3 region has the DNA TGTGCCAGCAGCTTATTGGCAGGGGGTGGCTACACCTTC.